The next 20 T cell receptor beta chains were all read from a single sample in a study of neurological immune-mediated disorders. TCRdb used MiXCR to reprocess the 5' RACE reads, holding one entry per CDR3 protein. The table records approximately 46,000 distinct CDR3 sequences, roughly 3% of them present only once. Input material: PBMCs. These receptors all come from a woman aged 45-65 years with multiple sclerosis.

This clonotype has at least ten counts. The chain uses TRBV5-1 and TRBJ1-1; D is undetermined. The V and J ends lost 1 base and 0 bases respectively, with 4 bases between them. Germline assignment: CDR1 SGHRS and CDR2 YFSETQ. The CDR3 consists of 13 residues. The CDR3 DNA reads TGCGCCAGCAGCTTGAACGTGAACACTGAAGCTTTCTTT. It encodes CASSLNVNTEAFF.

This clonotype occurred many times. This chain connects TRBV10-3 to TRBJ2-1; 12 bases are shared with TRBD1. The CDR3 sequence is 13 residues long. The V gene end was trimmed by 10 bases and the J gene end by 7 bases; junction bases not matched to a gene: 5. Germline values: CDR1 ENHRY, CDR2 SYGVKD. The CDR3 DNA is TGTGCCACGGAGGGACAGGGGGCAAATGAGCAGTTCTTC. It codes for CATEGQGANEQFF.

This clonotype has at least ten counts. The chain couples TRBV7-8 to TRBJ2-5, with D maybe TRBD2 (6 bases). V was pared by 1 base and J by 5 bases, with 11 bases between. The CDR3 covers 14 residues. Per germline, CDR1 SGHVS and CDR2 FQNEAQ. The DNA of the CDR3 is TGTGCCAGCAGCTTAGAGGAGGGGAGGGAGACCCAGTACTTC. Its protein product is CASSLEEGRETQYF. Full variable domain (rest looked up from reference TRBV7-8 and TRBJ2-5): GAGVSQSPRYKVAKRGQDVALRCDPISGHVSLFWYQQALGQGPEFLTYFQNEAQLDKSGLPSDRFFAERPEGSVSTLKIQRTQQEDSAVYLCASSLEEGRETQYFGPGTRLLVL.

This clonotype was found many times. This chain connects TRBV12-3 or TRBV12-4 to TRBJ2-2, with 12 bases lining up with TRBD1. This CDR3 is 16 amino acids long. V gave up 4 bases and J gave up 7 bases; unmatched junction bases: 7. The chain's CDR3 is CASSSRDRGRGGELFF. For the CDR3, the DNA is TGTGCCAGCAGTTCCCGGGACAGGGGGCGGGGCGGGGAGCTGTTTTTT.

There are many counts of this clonotype. The chain couples TRBV11-2 to TRBJ2-1; D is ambiguous. The germline gives CDR1 SGHAT, CDR2 FQNNGV. This CDR3 comprises 12 residues. V gave up 2 bases and J gave up 6 bases, with 5 bases separating them. The CDR3 DNA is TGTGCCAGCAGCTTATCATCCAATGAGCAGTTCTTC. Translating it yields CASSLSSNEQFF.

This clonotype has ten or more counts. This chain links TRBV7-6 with TRBJ1-1; perhaps TRBD1 as D (5 bases). Looked up from germline, CDR1 is SGHVS and CDR2 is FNYEAQ. The CDR3 length is 16 residues. The V gene lost 4 bases and the J gene lost 0 bases, with 15 bases spanning the gap. CDR3 coding DNA: TGTGCCAGCAGCTCCTGGCCGGGGGTCGTGAACACTGAAGCTTTCTTT. Amino acid sequence: CASSSWPGVVNTEAFF.

Many counts were recorded for this clonotype. This chain joins TRBV5-1 and TRBJ2-2; D may be TRBD2 (6 bases). This CDR3 contains 16 residues. Germline V lookup: CDR1 SGHRS, CDR2 YFSETQ. The germline V and J ends were trimmed by 3 bases and 2 bases, with 14 bases remaining between them. CDR3 in amino acids: CASSSFGGVNTGELFF. CDR3 nucleotide sequence: TGCGCCAGCAGCTCATTCGGGGGAGTTAACACCGGGGAGCTGTTTTTT.

This clonotype was seen ten or more times. The V call is TRBV20-1, the J call TRBJ2-1; a weak D match, TRBD1 (5 bases). The CDR3 runs to 14 residues. Per germline, CDR1 DFQATT and CDR2 SNEGSKA (reference sequence). The V and J ends lost 3 bases and 5 bases respectively, with 14 bases between them. Here the CDR3 DNA reads TGCAGTGCTAGTACCCCCCGCAGGGACAATGAGCAGTTCTTC. Protein product: CSASTPRRDNEQFF.

This clonotype was seen many times. The rearrangement uses TRBV12-3 or TRBV12-4 and TRBJ2-1; D not resolved. The CDR3 is 13 amino acids. Trimming stripped 3 bases from V and 3 bases from J, with 6 bases between. The CDR3 coding sequence is TGTGCCAGCAGTTTCCCAAGCTACAATGAGCAGTTCTTC. Its protein is CASSFPSYNEQFF.

In this sample, this clonotype turned up many times. The J gene is TRBJ1-1, the V gene TRBV5-1; TRBD1 is a possible D gene (6 bases). This CDR3 comprises 15 residues. Germline V gene data show CDR1 as SGHRS and CDR2 as YFSETQ. Trimming cost V 4 bases and J 3 bases, with 16 bases left between them. The CDR3 protein is CASSTDRTVDTEAFF. The CDR3 coding sequence is TGCGCCAGCAGCACAGACAGGACGGTTGACACTGAAGCTTTCTTT.

This clonotype appeared many times. The chain's CDR3 is CASISGQGPHQPQHF. The CDR3 coding sequence is TGTGCCAGCATTTCGGGACAGGGGCCGCATCAGCCCCAGCATTTT. V is TRBV25-1 and J is TRBJ1-5, with 10 bases aligning to TRBD1. V shed 7 bases and J 5 bases; nucleotides not matched to a gene: 8. Germline V gene data show CDR1 as MGHDK and CDR2 as SYGVNS. This CDR3 region has 15 residues.

In its sample, this clonotype was seen many times. The genes are TRBV6-6 and TRBJ2-2, with D possibly matching TRBD1 (7 bases). The germline V gene encodes CDR1 MNHNY and CDR2 SVGAGI (reference sequence). Trimming left V 10 bases short and J 5 bases short, with 17 bases between. This CDR3 has 14 amino acids. CDR3: CATIRAGGTGELFF. CDR3 DNA: TGTGCCACAATAAGGGCAGGGGGGACCGGGGAGCTGTTTTTT.

This clonotype was counted many times. The chain uses TRBV2 and TRBJ1-5; D might be TRBD1 (6 bases). This CDR3 spans 14 amino acids. V lost 7 bases to trimming and J lost 4 bases, with 14 bases between them. In germline, CDR1 is SNHLY, CDR2 FYNNEI. This chain's CDR3 is CASTQDSGNQPQHF. The DNA of the CDR3 is TGTGCCAGCACCCAGGACAGCGGGAATCAGCCCCAGCATTTT.

To note about this clonotype: This likely comes from a read error, as the CDR3 has no conserved phenylalanine or tryptophan at its end. The limits of the CDR3 on the DNA are not certain, so only TCRdb's listed CDR3 is given. This chain joins TRBV12-3 or TRBV12-4 and TRBJ1-6; the table's D call, TRBD1, was not checked against the DNA. The CDR3 spans 13 residues, counting both ends. CDR3 loop: CASSPGLGSPPHI.

This clonotype appeared many times. The chain is built from TRBV10-3 and TRBJ1-2; possible D gene TRBD1, 5 bases. The CDR3 runs to 14 residues. Germline CDR1 and CDR2: ENHRY and SYGVKD. V lost 3 bases and J lost 2, with 10 bases in between. The CDR3 nucleotides read TGTGCCATCAGTGATTCGACAGCCAACTATGGCTACACCTTC. Residues: CAISDSTANYGYTF.

This clonotype was recorded many times. The rearrangement joins TRBV3-1 to TRBJ2-2; 9 bases map to TRBD2. V was clipped by 1 base and J by 8 bases; unmatched bases: 8. In germline, CDR1 is LGHDT, CDR2 YNNKEL (reference sequence). The CDR3 is 16 residues long. The CDR3 coding sequence is TGTGCCAGCAGCCAAGGGCCTCCGGGACTAGCAGGGGAGCTGTTTTTT. It translates to CASSQGPPGLAGELFF.

This clonotype is deemed medium-sized. CDR3 loop: CSGLRPSSYNEQFF. The CDR3 DNA is TGCAGTGGTCTGCGCCCTAGCTCCTACAATGAGCAGTTCTTC. V usage is TRBV20-1 and J usage is TRBJ2-1; D unresolved. The CDR3 has 14 residues. The germline V gene has CDR1 DFQATT and CDR2 SNEGSKA (reference sequence). With 7 bases removed from V and 0 bases from J, the gap between germline ends came to 13 bases.

At least ten counts were recorded for this clonotype. V gene TRBV11-3 combines with J gene TRBJ2-1, with 11 bases that match TRBD2. The germline gives CDR1 SGHNT, CDR2 YENEEA. The V and J ends lost 4 bases and 3 bases, in that order; junction bases with no gene match: 5. The CDR3 contains 16 residues. The chain's CDR3 is CASSSGSGRGYNEQFF. The DNA for the CDR3 is TGTGCCAGCAGCTCGGGTAGCGGGAGGGGCTACAATGAGCAGTTCTTC.

The sample holds many counts of this clonotype. The chain carries TRBV20-1 and TRBJ1-2, with 9 bases aligning to TRBD1. CDR1 is DFQATT, CDR2 SNEGSKA, per germline (reference sequence). The trim removed 2 bases at V and 8 bases at J, leaving 6 bases unmatched. There are 13 residues in the CDR3. Here the CDR3 reads CSARNRGLGGYTF. The CDR3 nucleotides are TGCAGTGCTAGAAACAGGGGGCTAGGGGGCTACACCTTC.

The sample holds many counts of this clonotype. As DNA, the CDR3 is TGCAGTGCTCCCCGGGGCAGGGGACGTTTGGAGCAGTACTTC. The encoded protein is CSAPRGRGRLEQYF. This chain joins TRBV20-1 and TRBJ2-7; D may be TRBD1 (6 bases). Germline V gives CDR1 DFQATT, CDR2 SNEGSKA (reference sequence). The CDR3 runs 14 residues. V was pared by 5 bases and J by 7 bases, with 21 bases between.